The clone carrying this T cell receptor (beta chain) was detected a few times. Deletions cut 9 bases from V and 5 bases from J, with 15 bases between. This CDR3 has 13 residues. Per the germline V gene, CDR1 is KGHDR and CDR2 is SFDVKD. Grouping used clinical history reported by participants in a survey and questionnaire. Either two negative PCRs, clearance, or symptom resolution qualified Cohort 3 donors as recovered. Generated by immunoSEQ multiplex PCR, the TCRdb table keeps only in-frame clones and is missing some. The sample has some 330,000 clones, roughly four fifths seen once; the top ten hold about 4.9%. The sample comes from a study of blood T cell repertoires in COVID-19. Study summary: Acute and convalescent COVID-19 specimens originated in the United States, Italy and Spain.

The sample consisted of PBMCs or T cells enriched from blood (not recorded which). The chain combines TRBV24-1 with TRBJ1-2; D is perhaps TRBD1 (6 bases). The receptor was derived from a woman between 50 and 59 years old who had recovered from COVID-19. CDR3 in amino acids: CATGGLVVYGYTF. The CDR3 DNA reads TGTGCCACCGGGGGCCTTGTAGTTTATGGCTACACCTTC.